What follows are 17 T cell receptor beta chains derived from one specimen sequenced in a study of blood T cell repertoires in COVID-19. The assay was immunoSEQ multiplex PCR, and TCRdb's table has in-frame clones only and misses some. This sample has around 68,000 clones, with 75% to 90% found just once. The specimen sequenced was peripheral blood. Receptors were obtained from a human donor in a cohort sampled during active COVID-19.

This clone occurred a few times. V gene TRBV5-1 combines with J gene TRBJ2-1, with a weak D call TRBD1 (5 bases). CDR3 length equals 14 residues. In germline, CDR1 is SGHRS, CDR2 YFSETQ. V lost 2 bases to trimming and J lost 7 bases, with 13 bases between them. The chain's CDR3 is CASSLIAGLNEQFF. CDR3 nucleotide sequence: TGCGCCAGCAGCTTAATCGCAGGGTTGAATGAGCAGTTCTTC.

The chain carries TRBV5-4 and TRBJ2-7; TRBD1 matches 11 bases. The CDR3 runs 14 residues. V shed 5 bases and J 3 bases; nucleotides not matched to a gene: 4. CDR1 is SGHNT, CDR2 YYREEE, per germline (reference sequence). The CDR3 here is CASSGQGASYEQYF. Here the CDR3 DNA reads TGTGCCAGCAGTGGACAGGGGGCGAGCTACGAGCAGTACTTC.

This chain uses TRBV5-8 with TRBJ1-5, with D possibly being TRBD1 (5 bases). The CDR3 has 15 residues. The germline V and J ends were trimmed by 0 bases and 4 bases, with 11 bases remaining between them. Per the germline V gene, CDR1 is SGHTS and CDR2 is YDEGEE. The CDR3 is CASSLEGHSNQPQHF. CDR3 in DNA: TGTGCCAGCAGCTTGGAAGGACATTCTAATCAGCCCCAGCATTTT.

J is TRBJ2-7 and V is TRBV6-5, with 7 nucleotides matching TRBD1. Trimming cost V 10 bases and J 5 bases; bases outside gene matches: 8. Per germline, CDR1 MNHEY and CDR2 SVGAGI. The CDR3 contains 12 residues. The DNA of the CDR3 is TGTGCCACGGGACAGCGCTACCACGAGCAGTACTTC. Protein: CATGQRYHEQYF.

The chain links TRBV4-3 to TRBJ1-6; D ambiguous. The CDR3 spans 12 residues. Germline V CDR1 and CDR2: LGHNA, YSLEER. Trimming shortened V by 1 base and J by 10 bases, and 5 bases separated the two germline ends. The CDR3 DNA is TGCGCCAGCAGCCAAGGTCGGTCACCCCTCCACTTT. The encoded protein is CASSQGRSPLHF.

The CDR3 nucleotides are TGTGCCAGTAGGTCAGGCCAATATAGCAATCAGCCCCAGCATTTT. The encoded protein is CASRSGQYSNQPQHF. The V gene is TRBV19, the J gene TRBJ1-5, with D uncertain. The length of the CDR3 is 15 residues. Trimming took 6 bases from V and 0 from J, leaving 12 bases between them. CDR1 LNHDA and CDR2 SQIVND come from the germline V gene (reference sequence).

This chain joins TRBV9 and TRBJ2-5; D is perhaps TRBD2 (6 bases). Between the trimmed V and J ends, which lost 0 bases and 5 bases, there was a span of 14 bases. Germline lookup yields CDR1 SGDLS and CDR2 YYNGEE. The CDR3 length is 15 residues. CDR3: CASSVAGRGGETQYF. The CDR3, as DNA: TGTGCCAGCAGCGTAGCCGGGAGAGGTGGGGAGACCCAGTACTTC. Full variable domain (outside the CDR3, taken from reference TRBV9 and TRBJ2-5): DSGVTQTPKHLITATGQRVTLRCSPRSGDLSVYWYQQSLDQGLQFLIQYYNGEERAKGNILERFSAQQFPDLHSELNLSSLELGDSALYFCASSVAGRGGETQYFGPGTRLLVL.

J is TRBJ2-1 and V is TRBV28; D not certain. CDR1 and CDR2 (germline): MDHEN, SYDVKM. V dropped 5 bases and J dropped 6 bases, with 14 bases sitting between them. CDR3 length equals 14 residues. The chain's CDR3 is CASSPEASGNEQFF. The CDR3 region has the DNA TGTGCCAGCAGTCCCGAGGCCTCGGGCAATGAGCAGTTCTTC.

For this clone: Being one base from a much bigger clone, this may be a read error. The chain couples TRBV5-5 to TRBJ2-3, with TRBD2 matching over 10 bases. From germline, CDR1 is SGHKS and CDR2 YYEKEE (reference sequence). J gave up 0 bases and V 6 bases, and 4 bases lay outside the gene matches. The CDR3 sequence is 15 residues long. CDR3: CASTSTSGSTDTQYF. The CDR3 DNA reads TGTGCCAGCACCTCGACTAGCGGGAGCACAGATACGCAGTATTTT. Full variable domain (rest looked up from reference TRBV5-5 and TRBJ2-3): DAGVTQSPTHLIKTRGQQVTLRCSPISGHKSVSWYQQVLGQGPQFIFQYYEKEERGRGNFPDRFSARQFPNYSSELNVNALLLGDSALYLCASTSTSGSTDTQYFGPGTRLTVL.

The rearrangement uses TRBV5-1 and TRBJ1-1, with no clear D. The germline V gene has CDR1 SGHRS and CDR2 YFSETQ. Trimming took off 6 bases at V and 5 bases at J, with 20 bases between the two ends. The CDR3 contains 15 residues. DNA for the CDR3: TGCGCCAGCACCCCCTCCGGTCCGGGTCGAACTGAAGCTTTCTTT. Its protein product is CASTPSGPGRTEAFF.

This chain links TRBV3-1 (or the pseudogene TRBV3-2) with TRBJ1-3; D remains unclear. V was pared by 6 bases and J by 2 bases, with 14 bases between. CDR1 LGHDT and CDR2 YNNKEL come from the germline V gene (reference sequence). This CDR3 has 15 amino acids. The CDR3 nucleotides read TGTGCCAGCAGATACGGAGAGCTCCCTGGAAACACCATATATTTT. Residues: CASRYGELPGNTIYF.

The J gene is TRBJ1-2, the V gene TRBV19; 9 bases align to TRBD1. The CDR3 loop spans 14 amino acids. Losses at the gene ends were 5 bases for V and 3 bases for J; bases not matched to a gene: 4. Germline CDR1 and CDR2: LNHDA and SQIVND (reference sequence). CDR3 loop: CASSYRGRDYGYTF. The CDR3 DNA reads as TGTGCCAGTAGTTACAGGGGGCGCGACTATGGCTACACCTTC.

This clone was counted between two and nine times. This CDR3 is CASAITGRLNTEAFF. For the CDR3, the DNA is TGTGCCAGCGCCATCACAGGGCGATTGAACACTGAAGCTTTCTTT. The chain is built from TRBV28 and TRBJ1-1; D is perhaps TRBD1 (6 bases). The germline V gene has CDR1 MDHEN and CDR2 SYDVKM. The CDR3 totals 15 residues. V shed 8 bases and J shed 0 bases, with 16 bases lying between them.

The chain recombines TRBV5-1 with TRBJ2-1; D perhaps matches TRBD2 (5 bases). The ends were cut back, 2 bases at V and 0 bases at J, with 9 bases in the middle. Germline loops: CDR1 SGHRS, CDR2 YFSETQ. The CDR3 is 15 amino acids. This CDR3 reads CASSFGGSSYNEQFF. CDR3 in DNA: TGCGCCAGCAGCTTCGGAGGTAGCTCCTACAATGAGCAGTTCTTC.

The chain links TRBV3-1 (or the pseudogene TRBV3-2) to TRBJ1-5; tentative D call: TRBD1 (6 bases). Germline V CDR1 and CDR2: LGHDT, YNNKEL (reference sequence). The CDR3 loop spans 14 amino acids. V gave up 5 bases and J gave up 7 bases, with 15 bases separating them. This chain's CDR3 is CASSLGTGFQPQHF. The CDR3 nucleotides read TGTGCCAGCAGCTTAGGTACAGGGTTCCAGCCCCAGCATTTT.

The chain joins TRBV28 to TRBJ1-2, with TRBD1 identical over 8 bases. V lost 5 bases to trimming and J lost 7 bases; unmatched junction nucleotides: 3. The CDR3 loop spans 12 amino acids. CDR1 is MDHEN, CDR2 SYDVKM, per germline. This CDR3 reads CASSPGGVGYTF. CDR3 sequence (DNA): TGTGCCAGCAGTCCAGGGGGCGTTGGCTACACCTTC.

This chain joins TRBV7-2 and TRBJ2-3; maybe TRBD1 (6 bases). Trimming removed 1 base at V and 7 bases at J, with 27 bases between. Germline loops: CDR1 SGHTA, CDR2 FQGNSA. CDR3 length: 19 amino acids. The CDR3 spells CASSLVGREGDQHSYTQYF. Here the CDR3 DNA reads TGTGCCAGCAGCTTAGTGGGACGCGAGGGGGACCAGCACTCTTATACGCAGTATTTT. Drawing the rest from reference TRBV7-2 and TRBJ2-3, the complete variable domain is GAGVSQSPSNKVTEKGKDVELRCDPISGHTALYWYRQSLGQGLEFLIYFQGNSAPDKSGLPSDRFSAERTGGSVSTLTIQRTQQEDSAVYLCASSLVGREGDQHSYTQYFGPGTRLTVL.